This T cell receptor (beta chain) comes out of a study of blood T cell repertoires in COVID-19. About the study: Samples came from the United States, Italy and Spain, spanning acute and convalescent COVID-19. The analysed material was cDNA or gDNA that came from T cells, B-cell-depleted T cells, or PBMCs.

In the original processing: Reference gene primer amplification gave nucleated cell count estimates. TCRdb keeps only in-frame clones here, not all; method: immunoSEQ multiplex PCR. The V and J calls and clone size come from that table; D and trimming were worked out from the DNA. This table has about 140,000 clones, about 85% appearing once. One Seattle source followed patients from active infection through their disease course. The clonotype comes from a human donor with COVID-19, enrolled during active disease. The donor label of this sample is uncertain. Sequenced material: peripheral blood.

CDR3 sequence (DNA): TGCGCCAGCAGCCTGGGACTGGGTGAAGGGGCCAAAAACATTCAGTACTTC. As protein: CASSLGLGEGAKNIQYF. The V and J genes are TRBV4-1 and TRBJ2-4; TRBD2 is a possible D gene (6 bases). V shed 4 bases and J shed 1 base, with 17 bases lying between them. This CDR3 has 17 residues. The germline V gene has CDR1 MGHRA and CDR2 YSYEKL.